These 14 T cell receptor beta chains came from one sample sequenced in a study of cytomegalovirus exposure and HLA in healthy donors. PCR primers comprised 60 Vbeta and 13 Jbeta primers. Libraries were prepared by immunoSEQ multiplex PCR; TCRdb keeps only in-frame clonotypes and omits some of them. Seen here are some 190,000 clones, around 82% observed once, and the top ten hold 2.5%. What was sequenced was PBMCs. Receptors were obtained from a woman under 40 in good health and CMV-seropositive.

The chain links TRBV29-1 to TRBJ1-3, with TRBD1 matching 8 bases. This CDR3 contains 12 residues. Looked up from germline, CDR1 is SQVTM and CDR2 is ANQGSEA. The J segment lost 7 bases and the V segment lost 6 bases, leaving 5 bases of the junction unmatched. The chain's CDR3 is CSVTRTGNTIYF. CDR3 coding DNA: TGCAGCGTCACTCGGACAGGGAACACCATATATTTT.

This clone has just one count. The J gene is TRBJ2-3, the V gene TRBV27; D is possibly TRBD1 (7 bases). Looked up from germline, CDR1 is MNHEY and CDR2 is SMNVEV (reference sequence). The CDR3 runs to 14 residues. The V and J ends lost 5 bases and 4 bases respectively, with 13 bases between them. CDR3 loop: CASSPGGRADTQYF. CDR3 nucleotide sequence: TGTGCCAGCAGTCCAGGGGGGCGGGCAGATACGCAGTATTTT.

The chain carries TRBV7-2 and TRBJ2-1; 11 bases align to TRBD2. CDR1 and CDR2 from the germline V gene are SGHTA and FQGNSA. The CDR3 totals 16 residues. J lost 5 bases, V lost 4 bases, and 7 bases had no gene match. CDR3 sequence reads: CASSSQLAGANNEQFF. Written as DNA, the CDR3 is TGTGCCAGCAGCTCGCAACTAGCGGGGGCCAACAATGAGCAGTTCTTC.

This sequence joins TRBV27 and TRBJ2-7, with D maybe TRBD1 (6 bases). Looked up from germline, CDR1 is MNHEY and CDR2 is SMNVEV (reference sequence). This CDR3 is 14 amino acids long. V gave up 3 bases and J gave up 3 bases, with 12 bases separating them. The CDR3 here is CASSFPGHRYEQYF. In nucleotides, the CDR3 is TGTGCCAGCAGTTTCCCGGGACACCGCTACGAGCAGTACTTC.

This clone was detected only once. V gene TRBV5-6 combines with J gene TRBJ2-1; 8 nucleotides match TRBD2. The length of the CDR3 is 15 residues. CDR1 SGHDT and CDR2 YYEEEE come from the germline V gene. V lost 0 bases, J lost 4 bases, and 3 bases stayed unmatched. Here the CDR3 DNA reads TGTGCCAGCAGCTTGGAAGCGGGGGTATACAATGAGCAGTTCTTC. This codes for CASSLEAGVYNEQFF.

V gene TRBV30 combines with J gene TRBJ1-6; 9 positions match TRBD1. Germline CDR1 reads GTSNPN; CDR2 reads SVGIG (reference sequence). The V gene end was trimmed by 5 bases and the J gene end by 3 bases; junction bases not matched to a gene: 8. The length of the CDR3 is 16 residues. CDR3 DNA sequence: TGTGCCTGGGGCCCGGACAGGGGCTTCTATAATTCACCCCTCCACTTT. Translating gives CAWGPDRGFYNSPLHF.

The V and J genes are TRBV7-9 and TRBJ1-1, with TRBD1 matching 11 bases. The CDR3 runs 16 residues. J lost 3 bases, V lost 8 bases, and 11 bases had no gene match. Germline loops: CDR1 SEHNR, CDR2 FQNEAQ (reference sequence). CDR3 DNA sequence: TGTGCCAGCCGCAAGGACAGGGGGCTAATAGACACTGAAGCTTTCTTT. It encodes CASRKDRGLIDTEAFF.

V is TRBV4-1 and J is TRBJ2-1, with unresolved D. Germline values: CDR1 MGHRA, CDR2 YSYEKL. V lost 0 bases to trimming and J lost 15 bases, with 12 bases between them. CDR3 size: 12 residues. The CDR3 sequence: CASSQELSRRFF. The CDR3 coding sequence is TGCGCCAGCAGCCAAGAATTGAGCCGTAGGTTCTTC.

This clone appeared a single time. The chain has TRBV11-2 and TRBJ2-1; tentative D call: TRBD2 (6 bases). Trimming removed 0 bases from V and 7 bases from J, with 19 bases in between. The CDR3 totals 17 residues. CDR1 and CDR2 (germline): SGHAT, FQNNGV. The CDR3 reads CASSLDWGDRLWNEQFF. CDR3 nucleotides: TGTGCCAGCAGCTTAGATTGGGGGGACCGCTTATGGAATGAGCAGTTCTTC.

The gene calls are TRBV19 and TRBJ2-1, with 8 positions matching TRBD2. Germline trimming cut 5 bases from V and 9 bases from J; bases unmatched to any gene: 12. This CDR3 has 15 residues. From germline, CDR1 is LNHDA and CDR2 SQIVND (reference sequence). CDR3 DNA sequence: TGTGCCAGTAGTGGGGCGCAGGCTAGCGGGCCTGAGCAGTTCTTC. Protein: CASSGAQASGPEQFF. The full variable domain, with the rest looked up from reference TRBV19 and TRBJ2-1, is DGGITQSPKYLFRKEGQNVTLSCEQNLNHDAMYWYRQDPGQGLRLIYYSQIVNDFQKGDIAEGYSVSREKKESFPLTVTSAQKNPTAFYLCASSGAQASGPEQFFGPGTRLTVL.

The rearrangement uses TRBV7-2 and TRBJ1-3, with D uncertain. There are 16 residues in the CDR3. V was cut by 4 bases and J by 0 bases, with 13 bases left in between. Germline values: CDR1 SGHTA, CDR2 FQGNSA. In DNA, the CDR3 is TGTGCCAGCAGCTATAACTCACGGAGCTCTGGAAACACCATATATTTT. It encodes CASSYNSRSSGNTIYF.

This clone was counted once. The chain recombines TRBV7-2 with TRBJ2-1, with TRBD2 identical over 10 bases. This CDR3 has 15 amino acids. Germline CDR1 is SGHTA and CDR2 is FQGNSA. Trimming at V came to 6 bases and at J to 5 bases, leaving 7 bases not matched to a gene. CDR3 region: CASRLNSGGHNEQFF. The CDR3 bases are TGTGCCAGCAGACTAAATAGCGGGGGGCACAATGAGCAGTTCTTC. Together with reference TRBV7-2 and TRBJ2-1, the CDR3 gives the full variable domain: GAGVSQSPSNKVTEKGKDVELRCDPISGHTALYWYRQSLGQGLEFLIYFQGNSAPDKSGLPSDRFSAERTGGSVSTLTIQRTQQEDSAVYLCASRLNSGGHNEQFFGPGTRLTVL.

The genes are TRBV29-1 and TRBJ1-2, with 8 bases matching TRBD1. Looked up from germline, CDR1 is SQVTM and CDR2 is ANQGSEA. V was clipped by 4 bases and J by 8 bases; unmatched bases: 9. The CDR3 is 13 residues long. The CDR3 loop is CSVGGQALLGYTF. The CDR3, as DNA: TGCAGCGTTGGGGGACAGGCCCTTTTGGGCTACACCTTC.

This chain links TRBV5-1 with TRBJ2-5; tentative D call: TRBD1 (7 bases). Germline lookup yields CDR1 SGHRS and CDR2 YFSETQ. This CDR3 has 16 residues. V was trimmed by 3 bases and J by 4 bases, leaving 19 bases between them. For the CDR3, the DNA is TGCGCCAGCAGCTCGGAGGGGACAGTGGGTGGAGAGACCCAGTACTTC. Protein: CASSSEGTVGGETQYF.